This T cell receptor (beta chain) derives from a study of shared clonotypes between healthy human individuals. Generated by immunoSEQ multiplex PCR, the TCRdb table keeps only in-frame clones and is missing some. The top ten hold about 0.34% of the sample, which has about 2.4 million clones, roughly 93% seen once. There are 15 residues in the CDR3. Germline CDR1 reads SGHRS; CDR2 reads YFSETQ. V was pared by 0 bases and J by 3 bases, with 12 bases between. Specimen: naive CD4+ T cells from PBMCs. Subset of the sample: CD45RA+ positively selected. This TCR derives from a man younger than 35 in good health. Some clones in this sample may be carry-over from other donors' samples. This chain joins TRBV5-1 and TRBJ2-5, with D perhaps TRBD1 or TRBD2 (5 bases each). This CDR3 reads CASSLAGTQEETQYF. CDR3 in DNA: TGCGCCAGCAGCTTGGCCGGGACCCAAGAAGAGACCCAGTACTTC. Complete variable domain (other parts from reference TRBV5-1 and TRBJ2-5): KAGVTQTPRYLIKTRGQQVTLSCSPISGHRSVSWYQQTPGQGLQFLFEYFSETQRNKGNFPGRFSGRQFSNSRSEMNVSTLELGDSALYLCASSLAGTQEETQYFGPGTRLLVL.